This section outlines one T cell receptor (beta chain) sequence together with its context. A few counts support this clonotype. It lacks a known antigen. No much larger clone is present one base from it, and per-base qualities are unavailable. Sequencing took place on an Illumina NovaSeq 6000. TCR cDNA was synthesized by 5'RACE template switching, through which a universal primer site and unique molecular identifiers were introduced. cDNA synthesis was primed from both the TCR alpha and TCR beta constant segments. Library amplification involved two PCR steps, and the second step added sample barcodes and sequencing adapters. Libraries were sequenced on Illumina HiSeq 2500 (2x100 bp) or NovaSeq (2x150 bp). Turning to the authors' computational methods: Reads were demultiplexed and collapsed into UMI consensus sequences with MIGEC, and V(D)J alignment was performed with MiXCR. Vaccine-responding clonotypes were identified with edgeR using replicate PBMC samples, with FDR below 0.01 and a log2 fold change above 5 up to day 15 being required. CD4 or CD8 identity was assigned to each bulk clonotype according to whether the clonotype was present at higher abundance in the sequenced CD4 repertoire or the sequenced CD8 repertoire. Clones were called with MiXCR by TCRdb after fastp trimmed the public reads at Q25, and only in-frame beta chains were retained. Each CDR3 protein gets just one entry, which takes the most common genes and DNA from the rows behind it. These V and J calls are TCRdb output, not the study's own analysis. The sample table shows 340,000 or so distinct CDR3 sequences, and 12% are seen once. The ten most abundant clones make up 2.5% to 4% of the sample.

The sample belongs to a study of T cells after yellow fever vaccination (dated by TCRdb to between 2019 and 2020). Study-wide context: The SMART-Seq v4 Ultra Low Input RNA kit was used to prepare libraries from fractions with low cell numbers. To follow T-cell clones before and after primary and booster YFV17D yellow fever vaccination, bulk TCR alpha and beta repertoires were sequenced over time. Two healthy male donors, one aged 18 to 29 and one aged 30 to 40 years, were included in the cohort. Bulk PBMC replicates and cell subsets were isolated from blood drawn at multiple timepoints before and after both primary and secondary immunization.

The treatment or condition label, as the study defines it: live attenuated yellow fever vaccine strain. A standard Ficoll-Paque protocol was used to isolate PBMCs from peripheral blood. Dynabeads CD4 and CD8 positive selection kits were used to isolate CD4 and CD8 T-cell fractions. TriZol was used to extract RNA from bulk PBMCs, CD4 and CD8 fractions, and dextramer-positive and dextramer-negative fractions. The CDR3 runs 13 amino acids, cysteine and phenylalanine included. Only CDR3 DNA is held: 39 bases, read in frame from base 1. Per the germline V gene, MNHEY is the CDR1 and SVGAGI is the CDR2. The V end loses 3 bases and the J end loses 11 bases, and a stretch of 16 bases separates them. General conclusions and limits of the study: FACS-sorted repertoires could contain abundant contaminating clonotypes from the bulk population, so computational filtering was required. Compared with the primary T-cell response, the secondary T-cell response was weaker but faster, peaking on day 5 rather than day 15. A small fraction of clonotypes showed up in both the CD4 and CD8 compartments, probably as a result of convergent recombination. After the booster, most of the clones that had expanded following primary vaccination were detected again (just under 97% of CD4 and more than 85% of CD8), which suggests that memory was broadly maintained. The study included only two donors, which limits how far the findings can be generalized.

The clonotype was recovered from a man aged 18 to 29 who received the YFV17D yellow fever vaccine. Sequenced material: CD4+ T cells sorted from PBMCs, taken 15 days after the yellow fever booster vaccination. Rearrangement joined TRBV6-5 to TRBJ1-1; the D gene identity is not certain. The DNA sequence follows: TGTGCCAGCAGTTATGGAGGTGACACACGGGCTTTCTTT. Its product reads: CASSYGGDTRAFF.